The present T cell receptor beta chain was sequenced within a study of PD-L1 blockade in urothelial cancer (dated by TCRdb to about 2017). In terms of the full investigation: Therapy was started in about 2014 for all patients, and atezolizumab 1,200 mg was administered intravenously every 3 weeks. Blood samples were analyzed at 3 weeks after treatment start (second dose) and at 6 weeks after treatment start. In the same patients who had TCR sequencing, pretreatment tumors also underwent whole exome sequencing and RNA sequencing. Blood samples yielded a median of around 130,000 T cells and around 80,000 unique TCRs, with median clonality 0.080. Twenty-nine patients had pretreatment blood TCR-seq, approximately 24 had at least one posttreatment blood collection, and approximately 24 had tumor TCR-seq. An exploratory multi-omic analysis was conducted of the somatic, immune and clinical correlates of response to PD-L1 blockade with atezolizumab in urothelial cancer. Some ten patients reached durable clinical benefit, while about 20 patients did not. Pretreatment tumor samples and matched peripheral blood, collected serially before and after atezolizumab treatment, underwent TCR sequencing. Durable clinical benefit was defined as a progression-free survival longer than 6 months, and TCR features were additionally tested against progression-free survival and overall survival. About 90% of the roughly 29 patients were males with bladder-origin urothelial cancer, and about 65% of the roughly 30 reported a prior smoking history. Patients had an ECOG performance status of 0 or 1 and had received between 0 and 3 prior chemotherapy regimens. Study-level results and caveats: Because the sample size was small (n ≈ 28) and many of the analyses were exploratory, the results are meant to be hypothesis-generating. Among patients with durable benefit, tumor-associated TCR clones showed greater expansion in peripheral blood 3 weeks after treatment started (n ≈ 23, p = 0.022). A pretreatment peripheral blood TCR clonality below the median was linked to improved progression-free and overall survival.

V gives up 2 bases and J gives up 1 base, and the segment between their germline ends measures 9 bases. CDR1 is given as SGHNT and CDR2 as YYREEE, both from the germline V gene (reference sequence). Including cysteine and phenylalanine, the CDR3 has 15 amino acids. The only DNA kept is the CDR3, 45 bases in frame from the first base. Turning to this clone: Its antigen is not yet known. No per-base quality is available; no much larger clone lies one base away.

Synthetic TCR analog templates were spiked into each PCR so that absolute template abundance could be estimated from read counts. Using the immunoSEQ assay, TCRbeta CDR3 regions were amplified from genomic DNA with bias-controlled V and J gene primers. Sequencing of rearranged TCRbeta segments was done at approximately 20X coverage. In the source study's methods: Clustering was used to correct sequencing errors, and CDR3s were annotated against IMGT to assign V, D and J genes. Only productive TCRbeta rearrangements were used in downstream analyses, excluding out-of-frame or stop-codon sequences. Clonality was calculated as one minus the Shannon entropy normalized by the log of the number of unique productive sequences. Fisher's exact test with Benjamini-Hochberg correction, using a cutoff of adjusted p below 0.01, was how clones that differed between time points or between blood and tumor were identified. Entries here come from immuneACCESS through TCRdb and include only in-frame sequences with V and J called. Some clones fail to appear in such tables; in the studies checked, an unresolved V gene covers under half of the shortfall, and the cause of the remainder is unknown. Clone size and the V and J calls come from that table; the DNA yielded D and trimming. In all, the sample holds 87,000 or so clones, and 84% of those were seen once. The ten most abundant clones make up approximately 2.1% of the sample.

The time point label on this specimen signifies: pretreatment peripheral blood. A cohort of 30 or so patients with locally advanced or metastatic urothelial carcinoma, treated at Memorial Sloan Kettering on a trial protocol, was included. Peripheral blood mononuclear cells were collected pretreatment and during treatment, at between 1 and 8 total time points per patient. The Qiagen DNeasy Blood extraction kit was used to purify genomic DNA from total PBMCs and tumor samples. PBMCs were collected pretreatment and during treatment, and were isolated and stored as previously described. This sequence originates from a man aged 55-75 years with urothelial cancer. The chain was built from TRBV5-4 and TRBJ2-2, with TRBD2 as a weak D call on 6 bases. The specimen comprised PBMCs, sampled around atezolizumab (anti-PD-L1) treatment. The base sequence is TGTGCCAGCAGCTTACGAGCGGGGAACACCGGGGAGCTGTTTTTT. It codes for CASSLRAGNTGELFF.